The source of this T cell receptor (beta chain) is a study of blood T cell repertoires in COVID-19. Turning to the study itself: Specimens from acute and convalescent COVID-19 originated in the United States, Italy and Spain.

Trimming removed 6 bases from V and 4 bases from J; junction bases left unmatched: 4. From germline, CDR1 is KGHSH and CDR2 LQKENI. The CDR3 is 15 residues long. Generated by immunoSEQ multiplex PCR, the TCRdb table keeps only in-frame clones and is missing some. The table shows some 52,000 clones, with 84% occurring only once. The clonotype comes from a man in his forties or fifties with acute or convalescent COVID-19. The specimen sequenced was peripheral blood. This chain joins TRBV18 and TRBJ2-1; 12 bases map to TRBD2. CDR3 protein: CASSPTSGGYNEQFF. The CDR3 DNA reads as TGTGCCAGCTCGCCCACTAGCGGGGGGTACAATGAGCAGTTCTTC.